This note documents a single TCR beta chain sequence. The data were taken from a study of memory CD4+ T cells and cytomegalovirus serostatus. The protocol was immunoSEQ multiplex PCR, while the TCRdb copy is restricted to in-frame clones and leaves out a portion. The sample holds more than 45,000 clones; around 80% are singletons and the top ten take approximately 0.78%. The CDR3 has 17 amino acids. Germline V lookup: CDR1 SGHDN, CDR2 FVKESK. The V gene lost 4 bases and the J gene lost 0 bases, with 15 bases spanning the gap. Single viable CD3+CD4+CD8-CD45RO+ cells were sorted as the memory CD4+ T cells.

Sequencing was carried out using memory CD4+ T cells from blood. The clonotype originates from an adult in good health and CMV-seronegative. V gene TRBV14 combines with J gene TRBJ1-4; TRBD1 might be the D (5 bases). Here the CDR3 DNA reads TGTGCCAGCAGCCCCCTATGGACAAAAGCAACTAATGAAAAACTGTTTTTT. Amino acids: CASSPLWTKATNEKLFF.